Shown below are 9 T cell receptor beta chains from a single sample sequenced in a study of T-cell reconstitution after alpha-beta-depleted transplantation in children. Unique molecular identifiers tagged the TCRbeta library. TCRdb analysed the PCR reads with MiXCR anew, one entry per CDR3 protein. The sample includes approximately 190,000 distinct CDR3 sequences, approximately 8% of them seen just once. The starting material was PBMCs, mostly from graft donor cells, obtained 360 days after TCRalphabeta/CD19-depleted stem cell transplant. These receptors all come from a male patient under 10 years old who had a stem cell transplant for acute myeloid leukemia, so the T cells may come from the graft donor.

This clonotype was detected many times. This sequence joins TRBV20-1 and TRBJ1-1, with D possibly TRBD1 on 6 matching bases. The CDR3 runs to 12 residues. Germline lookup yields CDR1 DFQATT and CDR2 SNEGSKA (reference sequence). V was clipped by 3 bases and J by 5 bases, with 10 bases between them. The CDR3 sequence is CSASRGRTEAFF. The DNA for the CDR3 is TGCAGTGCTAGCAGGGGAAGGACTGAAGCTTTCTTT.

This clonotype was seen at least ten times. The chain joins TRBV29-1 to TRBJ1-1, with 7 bases lining up with TRBD1. The CDR3 runs 15 residues. V dropped 7 bases and J dropped 4; count of bases not matched to a gene: 15. CDR1 is SQVTM, CDR2 ANQGSEA, per germline. The CDR3 bases are TGCAGCGGGAGACAGGGCACGATGGAGACCACTGAAGCTTTCTTT. The encoded protein is CSGRQGTMETTEAFF.

This clonotype was observed at least ten times. V and J are TRBV6-5 and TRBJ1-5; D is ambiguous. Germline V gene lookup returns CDR1 MNHEY and CDR2 SVGAGI. The germline V and J ends were trimmed by 2 bases and 4 bases, with 9 bases remaining between them. This CDR3 spans 14 amino acids. CDR3 in amino acids: CASSYGGPNQPQHF. CDR3 nucleotide sequence: TGTGCCAGCAGTTACGGCGGGCCGAATCAGCCCCAGCATTTT.

The chain combines TRBV20-1 with TRBJ2-1; D tentatively fits TRBD1 or TRBD2 (6 bases each). The V end lost 5 bases, the J end lost 4 bases, and 15 bases lay between the germline ends. The CDR3 consists of 14 residues. Germline CDR1 reads DFQATT; CDR2 reads SNEGSKA (reference sequence). The CDR3 sequence: CSAFGGPTYNEQFF. The CDR3 DNA follows: TGCAGTGCTTTCGGGGGCCCCACTTACAATGAGCAGTTCTTC.

This clonotype was seen only a few times. The genes are TRBV12-3 or TRBV12-4 and TRBJ1-5; D gene ambiguous. V lost 4 bases and J lost 9, with 19 bases in between. This CDR3 is 15 amino acids long. The CDR3: CASSSSGQANGPQHF. The CDR3, as DNA: TGTGCCAGCAGTTCGTCCGGGCAAGCCAATGGGCCCCAGCATTTT.

This clonotype was detected ten times or more. The J gene is TRBJ1-6, the V gene TRBV10-3, with no clear D. Trimming cost V 6 bases and J 7 bases, with 13 bases left between them. The length of the CDR3 is 14 residues. Germline CDR1 ENHRY, CDR2 SYGVKD. The CDR3 is CAISAPGINSPLHF. CDR3 bases: TGTGCCATCAGCGCCCCGGGAATCAATTCACCCCTCCACTTT.

As to this clonotype: The junction departs from the called germline gene at one end, perhaps through a read error. The genes are TRBV6-1 and TRBJ1-2; D is ambiguous. The CDR3 is made up of 14 amino acids. Looked up from germline, CDR1 is MNHNS and CDR2 is SASEGT. The CDR3 DNA is TGTGCCAGCAGCGAAGCCTTTTATTCTGATGGCTACACCTTC. It yields the protein CASSEAFYSDGYTF.

This clonotype was counted only a few times. The chain is built from TRBV12-3 or TRBV12-4 and TRBJ1-1; D call uncertain. V was pared by 3 bases and J by 3 bases, with 5 bases between. The CDR3 is made up of 12 amino acids. For the CDR3, the DNA is TGTGCCAGCAGTTTTAGCCACACTGAAGCTTTCTTT. As protein: CASSFSHTEAFF.

The table lists this clonotype with many counts. The CDR3 DNA follows: TGTGCCACCAGGTCCTCCTACGAGCAGTACTTC. Protein sequence: CATRSSYEQYF. This chain joins TRBV10-3 and TRBJ2-7; D call uncertain. CDR3 length: 11 residues. V was pared by 10 bases and J by 0 bases, with 7 bases between. Germline V gives CDR1 ENHRY, CDR2 SYGVKD.